The following is a TCR beta chain sequence with its context. Its antigen is not yet known. The sample holds no much larger clone one base away, and base qualities are not on file. The data stem from a study of T cell changes during pregnancy in multiple sclerosis (dated by TCRdb to the late 2010s). Regarding the study in general: The study examined how the T cell repertoire changed over the course of pregnancy in women with multiple sclerosis.

Its CDR3 holds 14 amino acids, cysteine through phenylalanine. The sequence is cut down to CDR3 DNA, 42 bases in frame from base 1. V is shortened by 7 bases, J by 0 bases, and the region joining them spans 13 bases. CDR1 SQVTM and CDR2 ANQGSEA are derived from the germline V gene. Library prep was done by the immunoSEQ multiplex PCR assay. The immuneACCESS repertoire file appears here via TCRdb, limited to in-frame rearrangements. These files lack a portion of the clones; in checked studies, under half of the deficit traces to unresolved V genes, and the cause of the others is not known. This sample has roughly 51,000 clones in its table, and roughly 94% of those were observed once. Jointly, the top ten make up less than 5.5% of the sample.

Sequences were derived from CD8+ T cells from peripheral blood mononuclear cells, sampled before pregnancy. The sequence was collected from a female donor with multiple sclerosis, enrolled in a pregnancy study. Recombination linked TRBV29-1 to TRBJ2-1, and TRBD1 may be the D gene, going by 5 matching bases. At the DNA level, the sequence is TGCAGCGCCTCGACAGTGAGCTCCTACAATGAGCAGTTCTTC. The encoded protein is CSASTVSSYNEQFF.